Detailed here is one T cell receptor (beta chain). With 4 bases removed from V and 2 bases from J, the gap between germline ends came to 10 bases. The CDR3 has 14 residues. The germline gives CDR1 SGHDT, CDR2 YYEEEE. This specimen belongs to a study of cytotoxic CD8 clonotypes in ibrutinib-treated CLL. Assay used: immunoSEQ multiplex PCR; TCRdb lists only in-frame clones, some missing. The repertoire has around 20,000 clones, about 84% of them found once; the top ten carry roughly 5.7%. The sequence was obtained from a human donor with chronic lymphocytic leukemia. The sample consisted of PBMCs, taken before ibrutinib treatment. The chain uses TRBV5-6 and TRBJ1-3; no clear D gene. Here the CDR3 reads CASSPRGPGNTIYF. The CDR3 DNA reads as TGTGCCAGCAGCCCCCGCGGTCCTGGAAACACCATATATTTT.